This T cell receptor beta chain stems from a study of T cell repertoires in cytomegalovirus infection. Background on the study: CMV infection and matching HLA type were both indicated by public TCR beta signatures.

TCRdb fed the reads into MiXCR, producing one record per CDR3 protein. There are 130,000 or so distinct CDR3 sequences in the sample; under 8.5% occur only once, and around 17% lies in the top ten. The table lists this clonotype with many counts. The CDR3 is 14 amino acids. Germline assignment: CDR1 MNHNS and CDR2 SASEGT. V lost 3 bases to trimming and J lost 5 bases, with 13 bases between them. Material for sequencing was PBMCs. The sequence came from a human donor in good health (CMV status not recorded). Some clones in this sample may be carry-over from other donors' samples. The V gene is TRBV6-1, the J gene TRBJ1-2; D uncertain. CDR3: CASSERVRNYGYTF. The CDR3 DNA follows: TGTGCCAGCAGTGAGCGAGTCAGGAATTATGGCTACACCTTC.